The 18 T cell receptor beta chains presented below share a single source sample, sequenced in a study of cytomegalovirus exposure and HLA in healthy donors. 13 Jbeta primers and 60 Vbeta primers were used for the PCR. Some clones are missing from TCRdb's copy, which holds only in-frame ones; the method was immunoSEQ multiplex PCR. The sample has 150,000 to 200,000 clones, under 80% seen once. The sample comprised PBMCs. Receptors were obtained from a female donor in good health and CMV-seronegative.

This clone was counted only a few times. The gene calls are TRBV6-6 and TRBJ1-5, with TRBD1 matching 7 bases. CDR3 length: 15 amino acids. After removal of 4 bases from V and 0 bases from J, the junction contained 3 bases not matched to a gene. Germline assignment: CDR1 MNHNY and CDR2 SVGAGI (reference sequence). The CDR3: CASSLGTASNQPQHF. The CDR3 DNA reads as TGTGCCAGCAGTTTGGGGACAGCTAGCAATCAGCCCCAGCATTTT.

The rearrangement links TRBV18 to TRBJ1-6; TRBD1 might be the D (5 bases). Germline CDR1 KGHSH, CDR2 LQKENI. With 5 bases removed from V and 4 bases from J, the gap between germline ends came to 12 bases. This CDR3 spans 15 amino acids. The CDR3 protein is CASSTGRSYNSPLHF. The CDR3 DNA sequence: TGTGCCAGCTCAACAGGACGATCGTATAATTCACCCCTCCACTTT.

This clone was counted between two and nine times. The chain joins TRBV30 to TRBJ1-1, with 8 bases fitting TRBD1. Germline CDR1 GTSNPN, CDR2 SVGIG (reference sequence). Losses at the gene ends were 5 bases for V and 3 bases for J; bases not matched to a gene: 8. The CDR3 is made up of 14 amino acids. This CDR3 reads CAWGRDRGDTEAFF. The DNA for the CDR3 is TGTGCCTGGGGTAGAGACAGGGGAGACACTGAAGCTTTCTTT.

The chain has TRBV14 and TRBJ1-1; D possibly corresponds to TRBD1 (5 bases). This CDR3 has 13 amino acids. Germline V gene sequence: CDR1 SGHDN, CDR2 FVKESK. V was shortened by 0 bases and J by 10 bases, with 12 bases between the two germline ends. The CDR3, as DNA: TGTGCCAGCAGCCAAGATAGCGGGGGTCGAGCTTTCTTT. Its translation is CASSQDSGGRAFF.

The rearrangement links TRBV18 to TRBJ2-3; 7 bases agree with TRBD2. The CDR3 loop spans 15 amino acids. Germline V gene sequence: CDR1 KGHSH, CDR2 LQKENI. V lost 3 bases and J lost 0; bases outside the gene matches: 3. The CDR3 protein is CASSPRRESTDTQYF. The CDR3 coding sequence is TGTGCCAGCTCACCGAGGCGGGAGAGCACAGATACGCAGTATTTT.

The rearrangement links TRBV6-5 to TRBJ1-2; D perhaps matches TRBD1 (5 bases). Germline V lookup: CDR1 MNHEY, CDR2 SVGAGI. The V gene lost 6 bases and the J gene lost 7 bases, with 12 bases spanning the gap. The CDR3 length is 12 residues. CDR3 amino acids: CASSQGLIGYTF. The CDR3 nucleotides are TGTGCCAGCAGCCAGGGCCTTATTGGCTACACCTTC.

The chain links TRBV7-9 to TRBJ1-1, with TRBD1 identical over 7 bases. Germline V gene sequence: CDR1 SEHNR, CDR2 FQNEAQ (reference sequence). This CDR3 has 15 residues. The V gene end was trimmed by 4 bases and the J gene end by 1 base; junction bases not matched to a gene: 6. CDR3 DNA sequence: TGTGCCAGCAGCTCCCCCCAGGGGGGGAACACTGAAGCTTTCTTT. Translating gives CASSSPQGGNTEAFF.

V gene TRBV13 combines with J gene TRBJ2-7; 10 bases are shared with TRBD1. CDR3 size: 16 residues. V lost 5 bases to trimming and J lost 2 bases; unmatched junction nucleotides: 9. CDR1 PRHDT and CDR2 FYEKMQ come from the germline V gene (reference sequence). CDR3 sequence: CASSGRDRGFPYEQYF. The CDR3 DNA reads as TGTGCCAGCAGCGGGAGGGACAGGGGATTTCCCTACGAGCAGTACTTC. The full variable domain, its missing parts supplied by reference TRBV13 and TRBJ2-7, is AAGVIQSPRHLIKEKRETATLKCYPIPRHDTVYWYQQGPGQDPQFLISFYEKMQSDKGSIPDRFSAQQFSDYHSELNMSSLELGDSALYFCASSGRDRGFPYEQYFGPGTRLTVT.

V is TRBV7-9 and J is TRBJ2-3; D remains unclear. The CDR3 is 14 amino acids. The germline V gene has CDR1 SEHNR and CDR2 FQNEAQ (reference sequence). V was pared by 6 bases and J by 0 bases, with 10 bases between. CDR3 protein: CASRLTLSTDTQYF. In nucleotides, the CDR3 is TGTGCCAGCAGGTTGACTCTGAGCACAGATACGCAGTATTTT.

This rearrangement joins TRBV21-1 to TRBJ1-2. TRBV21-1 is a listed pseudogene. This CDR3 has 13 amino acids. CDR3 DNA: TGTGCCAGCAGCAAAGGCGGCTACTATGGCTACACCTTC. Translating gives CASSKGGYYGYTF.

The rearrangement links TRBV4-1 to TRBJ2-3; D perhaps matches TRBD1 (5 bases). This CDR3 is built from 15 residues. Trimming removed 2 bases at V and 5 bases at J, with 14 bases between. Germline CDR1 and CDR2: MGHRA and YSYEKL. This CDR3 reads CASSQLSKGLDTQYF. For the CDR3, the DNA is TGCGCCAGCAGCCAACTTTCAAAGGGGTTAGATACGCAGTATTTT.

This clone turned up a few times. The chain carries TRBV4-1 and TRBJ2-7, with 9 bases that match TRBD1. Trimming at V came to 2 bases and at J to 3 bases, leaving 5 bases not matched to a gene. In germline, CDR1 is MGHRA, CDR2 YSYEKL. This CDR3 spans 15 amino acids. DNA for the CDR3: TGCGCCAGCAGCCAATCTACGACAGGGGGCTACGAGCAGTACTTC. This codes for CASSQSTTGGYEQYF.

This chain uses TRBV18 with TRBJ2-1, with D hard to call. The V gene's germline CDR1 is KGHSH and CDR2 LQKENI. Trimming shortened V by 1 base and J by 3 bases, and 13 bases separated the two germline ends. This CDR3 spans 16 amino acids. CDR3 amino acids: CASSPRPPSNYNEQFF. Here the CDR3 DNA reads TGTGCCAGCTCACCACGGCCTCCTTCAAACTACAATGAGCAGTTCTTC.

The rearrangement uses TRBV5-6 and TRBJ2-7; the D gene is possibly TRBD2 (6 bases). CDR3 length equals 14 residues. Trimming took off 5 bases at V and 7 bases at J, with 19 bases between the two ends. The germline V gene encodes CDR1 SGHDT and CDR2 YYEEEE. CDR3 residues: CASSHKSGSREQYF. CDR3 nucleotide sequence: TGTGCCAGCAGTCATAAAAGCGGGTCGAGGGAGCAGTACTTC.

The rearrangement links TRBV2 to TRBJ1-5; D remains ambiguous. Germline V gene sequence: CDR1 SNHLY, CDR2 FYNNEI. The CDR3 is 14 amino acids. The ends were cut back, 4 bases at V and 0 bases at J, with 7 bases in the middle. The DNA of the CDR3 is TGTGCCAGCAGTGCTTTATATAGCAATCAGCCCCAGCATTTT. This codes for CASSALYSNQPQHF.

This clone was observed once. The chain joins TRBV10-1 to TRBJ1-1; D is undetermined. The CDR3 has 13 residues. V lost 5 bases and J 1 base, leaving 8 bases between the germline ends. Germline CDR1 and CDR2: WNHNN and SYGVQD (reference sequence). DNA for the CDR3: TGCGCCAGCAGTAACACAGCGAACACTGAAGCTTTCTTT. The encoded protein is CASSNTANTEAFF.

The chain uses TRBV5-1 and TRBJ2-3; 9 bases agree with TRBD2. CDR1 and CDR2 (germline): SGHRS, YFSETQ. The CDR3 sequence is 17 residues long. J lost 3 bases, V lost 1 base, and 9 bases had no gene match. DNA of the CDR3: TGCGCCAGCAGCTTGAGTAGGGCGGGGGGGCTGACAGATACGCAGTATTTT. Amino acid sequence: CASSLSRAGGLTDTQYF.

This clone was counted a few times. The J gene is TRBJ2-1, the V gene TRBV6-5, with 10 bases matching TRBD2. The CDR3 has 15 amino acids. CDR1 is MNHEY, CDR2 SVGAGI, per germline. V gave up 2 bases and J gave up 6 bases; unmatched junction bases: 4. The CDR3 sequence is CASSYGSGGANEQFF. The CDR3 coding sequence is TGTGCCAGCAGTTACGGGAGCGGGGGGGCCAATGAGCAGTTCTTC.